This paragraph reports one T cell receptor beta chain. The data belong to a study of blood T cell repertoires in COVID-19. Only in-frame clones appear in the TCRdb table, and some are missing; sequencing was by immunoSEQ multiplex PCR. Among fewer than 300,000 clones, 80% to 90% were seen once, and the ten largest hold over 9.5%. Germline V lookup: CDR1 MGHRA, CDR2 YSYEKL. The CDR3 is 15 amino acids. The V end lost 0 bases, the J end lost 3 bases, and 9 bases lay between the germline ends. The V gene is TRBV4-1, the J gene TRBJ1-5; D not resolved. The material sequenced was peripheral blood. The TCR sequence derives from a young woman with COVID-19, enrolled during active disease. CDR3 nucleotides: TGCGCCAGCAGCCAAGATGCGGCACCCAATCAGCCCCAGCATTTT. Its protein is CASSQDAAPNQPQHF.